This entry lists 14 T cell receptor beta chains sequenced from one sample in a study of cytomegalovirus exposure and HLA in healthy donors. The PCR contained 60 Vbeta and 13 Jbeta primers. Generated by immunoSEQ multiplex PCR, the TCRdb table keeps only in-frame clones and is missing some. Among about 100,000 clones listed, about 75% were seen once. Sequenced material: PBMCs. Receptor source: a male donor in good health and CMV-seropositive.

This clone has a handful of counts. The chain uses TRBV10-3 and TRBJ1-4; a weak D match, TRBD1 (5 bases). CDR1 and CDR2 from the germline V gene are ENHRY and SYGVKD. Trimming removed 0 bases from V and 5 bases from J, with 13 bases in between. This CDR3 has 16 amino acids. For the CDR3, the DNA is TGTGCCATCAGTGAGTCGACGGGAGAGGGGAATGAAAAACTGTTTTTT. This translates into CAISESTGEGNEKLFF.

This chain joins TRBV27 and TRBJ2-7; D gene uncertain. Trimming removed 7 bases at V and 0 bases at J, with 10 bases between. CDR3 length equals 13 residues. The germline V gene encodes CDR1 MNHEY and CDR2 SMNVEV (reference sequence). The CDR3 DNA is TGTGCCAGCATCTCGCCCTACTCCTACGAGCAGTACTTC. Its protein product is CASISPYSYEQYF.

The J gene is TRBJ1-2, the V gene TRBV4-2; 8 nucleotides align to TRBD1. The CDR3 has 15 amino acids. CDR1 LGHNA and CDR2 YNFKEQ come from the germline V gene. The ends lost 7 bases at V and 2 bases at J; junction bases unmatched: 9. CDR3 DNA: TGTGCCAGCAACCCACAGGGGGACATAAACTATGGCTACACCTTC. This codes for CASNPQGDINYGYTF.

The chain uses TRBV11-2 and TRBJ2-1, with 9 positions matching TRBD1. The germline V gene encodes CDR1 SGHAT and CDR2 FQNNGV. This CDR3 region has 15 residues. The V segment lost 2 bases and the J segment 5 bases; nucleotides outside the gene matches: 4. CDR3 nucleotides: TGTGCCAGCAGCTTAATAAGGACAGGGGACAATGAGCAGTTCTTC. It specifies CASSLIRTGDNEQFF. The variable domain in full, completed from reference TRBV11-2 and TRBJ2-1, reads EAGVAQSPRYKIIEKRQSVAFWCNPISGHATLYWYQQILGQGPKLLIQFQNNGVVDDSQLPKDRFSAERLKGVDSTLKIQPAKLEDSAVYLCASSLIRTGDNEQFFGPGTRLTVL.

The chain employs TRBV19 and TRBJ1-2; 9 bases match TRBD1. This CDR3 has 19 residues. The V and J ends lost 3 bases and 5 bases, in that order; junction bases with no gene match: 19. Germline assignment: CDR1 LNHDA and CDR2 SQIVND (reference sequence). CDR3: CASSIIHGQGKGLRYGYTF. The CDR3 coding sequence is TGTGCCAGTAGTATTATCCATGGACAGGGGAAAGGACTTAGATATGGCTACACCTTC.

The chain carries TRBV5-1 and TRBJ2-2; D is possibly TRBD2 (6 bases). V dropped 6 bases and J dropped 4 bases, with 16 bases sitting between them. Germline V gene lookup returns CDR1 SGHRS and CDR2 YFSETQ. The CDR3 runs 15 residues. DNA for the CDR3: TGCGCCAGCAAGGAGGACGGGGGTTTCACCGGGGAGCTGTTTTTT. Translated, it gives CASKEDGGFTGELFF.

The V and J genes are TRBV9 and TRBJ2-7, with 9 bases fitting TRBD1. Germline V gene data show CDR1 as SGDLS and CDR2 as YYNGEE. V was clipped by 0 bases and J by 5 bases; unmatched bases: 9. The CDR3 contains 16 residues. This chain's CDR3 is CASSVGPGQGYNEQYF. For the CDR3, the DNA is TGTGCCAGCAGCGTAGGACCGGGACAGGGATATAACGAGCAGTACTTC.

V is TRBV7-9 and J is TRBJ2-1, with TRBD1 matching over 8 bases. Germline V gives CDR1 SEHNR, CDR2 FQNEAQ (reference sequence). V shed 1 base, J shed 4 bases, and the junction held 3 bases outside the gene matches. This CDR3 region has 15 residues. The CDR3 loop is CASSLDRGSYNEQFF. The CDR3 DNA reads as TGTGCCAGCAGCTTAGACAGGGGGTCTTACAATGAGCAGTTCTTC.

The chain links TRBV6-5 to TRBJ2-7, with a possible D match to TRBD1 (6 bases). Germline V lookup: CDR1 MNHEY, CDR2 SVGAGI. The CDR3 loop spans 15 amino acids. Trimming stripped 2 bases from V and 4 bases from J, with 15 bases between. The chain's CDR3 is CASSYATGFPYEQYF. For the CDR3, the DNA is TGTGCCAGCAGTTACGCAACAGGGTTCCCTTACGAGCAGTACTTC.

The chain couples TRBV5-1 to TRBJ1-2; 8 bases match TRBD1. Germline V gene lookup returns CDR1 SGHRS and CDR2 YFSETQ. V dropped 3 bases and J dropped 7; count of bases not matched to a gene: 17. This CDR3 contains 17 residues. CDR3: CASSSDQGASVGTGYTF. The CDR3 coding sequence is TGCGCCAGCAGCTCAGATCAGGGGGCCTCAGTCGGGACTGGCTACACCTTC. Variable domain in full (rest from reference TRBV5-1 and TRBJ1-2): KAGVTQTPRYLIKTRGQQVTLSCSPISGHRSVSWYQQTPGQGLQFLFEYFSETQRNKGNFPGRFSGRQFSNSRSEMNVSTLELGDSALYLCASSSDQGASVGTGYTFGSGTRLTVV.

The chain uses TRBV6-1 and TRBJ2-1; 7 bases are a match to TRBD2. This CDR3 comprises 15 residues. The ends lost 4 bases at V and 3 bases at J; junction bases unmatched: 6. CDR1 is MNHNS and CDR2 is SASEGT in the germline V gene. CDR3 DNA sequence: TGTGCCAGCAGTGGGGACGTAGCGGGCTACAATGAGCAGTTCTTC. This sequence encodes CASSGDVAGYNEQFF.

CDR3 sequence (DNA): TGCGCCAGCAGCCAAGATCAAGGCCGGGGGGGCCCGGAGGTGAGGTCCTACAATGAGCAGTTCTTC. Its translation: CASSQDQGRGGPEVRSYNEQFF. The rearrangement uses TRBV4-3 and TRBJ2-1; 8 bases are a match to TRBD2. Germline V gives CDR1 LGHNA, CDR2 YSLEER. Losses at the gene ends were 0 bases for V and 1 base for J; bases not matched to a gene: 20. This CDR3 is 22 amino acids long.

This rearrangement joins TRBV18 to TRBJ2-7, with unresolved D. CDR3 length: 14 residues. Germline V gene data show CDR1 as KGHSH and CDR2 as LQKENI. V lost 0 bases, J lost 1 base, and 7 bases lay in between. CDR3 residues: CASSPPQYSYEQYF. The CDR3, as DNA: TGTGCCAGCTCACCACCCCAGTATTCCTACGAGCAGTACTTC. The whole variable domain, filled in from reference TRBV18 and TRBJ2-7, reads NAGVMQNPRHLVRRRGQEARLRCSPMKGHSHVYWYRQLPEEGLKFMVYLQKENIIDESGMPKERFSAEFPKEGPSILRIQQVVRGDSAAYFCASSPPQYSYEQYFGPGTRLTVT.

J is TRBJ2-6 and V is TRBV6-8; D may be TRBD2 (5 bases). Germline CDR1 MNHGY, CDR2 SAAAGT. The CDR3 runs to 15 residues. V was pared by 7 bases and J by 1 base, with 11 bases between. The CDR3 region has the DNA TGTGCCAGCACCCACGGGGAATCTGGGGCCAACGTCCTGACTTTC. It is translated as CASTHGESGANVLTF.